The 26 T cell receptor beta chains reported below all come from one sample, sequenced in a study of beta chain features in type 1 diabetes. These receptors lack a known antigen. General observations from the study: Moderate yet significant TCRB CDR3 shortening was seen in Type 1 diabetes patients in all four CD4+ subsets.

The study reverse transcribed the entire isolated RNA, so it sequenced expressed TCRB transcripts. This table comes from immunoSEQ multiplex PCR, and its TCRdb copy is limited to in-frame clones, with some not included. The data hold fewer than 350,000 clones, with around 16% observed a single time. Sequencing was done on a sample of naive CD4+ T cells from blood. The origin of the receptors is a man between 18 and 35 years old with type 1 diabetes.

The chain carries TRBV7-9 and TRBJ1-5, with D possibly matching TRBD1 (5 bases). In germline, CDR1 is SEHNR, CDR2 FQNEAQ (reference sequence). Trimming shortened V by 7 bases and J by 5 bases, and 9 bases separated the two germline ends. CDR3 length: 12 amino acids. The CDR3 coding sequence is TGTGCCAGCAATACAGGCGATCAGCCCCAGCATTTT. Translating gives CASNTGDQPQHF.

CDR3 in amino acids: CASSVDDRIATQYF. The CDR3 region has the DNA TGTGCCAGCAGTGTGGATGACAGGATCGCGACCCAGTACTTC. The V gene is TRBV2, the J gene TRBJ2-5; a possible D gene is TRBD1 (6 bases). Trimming pared 4 bases from V and 7 bases from J, leaving 16 bases between. The germline gives CDR1 SNHLY, CDR2 FYNNEI. The CDR3 is made up of 14 amino acids.

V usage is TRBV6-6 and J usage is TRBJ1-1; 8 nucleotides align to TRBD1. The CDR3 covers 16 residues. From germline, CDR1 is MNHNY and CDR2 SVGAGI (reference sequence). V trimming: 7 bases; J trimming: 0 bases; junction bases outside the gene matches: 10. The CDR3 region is CASTGPGGRMNTEAFF. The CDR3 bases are TGTGCCAGCACGGGCCCAGGGGGCCGCATGAACACTGAAGCTTTCTTT.

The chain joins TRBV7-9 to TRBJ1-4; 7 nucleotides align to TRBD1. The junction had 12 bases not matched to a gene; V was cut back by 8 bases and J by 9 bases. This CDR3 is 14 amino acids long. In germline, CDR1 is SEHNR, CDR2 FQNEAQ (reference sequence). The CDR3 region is CASAQDRERQKLFF. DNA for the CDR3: TGTGCCAGCGCTCAAGACAGGGAGCGACAAAAACTGTTTTTT.

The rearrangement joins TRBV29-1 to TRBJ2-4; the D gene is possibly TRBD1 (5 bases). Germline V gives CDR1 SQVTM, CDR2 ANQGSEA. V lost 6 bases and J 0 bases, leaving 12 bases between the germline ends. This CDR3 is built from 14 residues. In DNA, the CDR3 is TGCAGCGTGACCGACAGCCTAGCCAAAAACATTCAGTACTTC. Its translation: CSVTDSLAKNIQYF.

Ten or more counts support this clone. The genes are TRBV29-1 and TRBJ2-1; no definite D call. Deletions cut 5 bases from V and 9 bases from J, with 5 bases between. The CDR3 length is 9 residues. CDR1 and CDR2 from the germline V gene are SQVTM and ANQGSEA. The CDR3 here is CSVYGEQFF. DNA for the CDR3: TGCAGCGTTTACGGTGAGCAGTTCTTC.

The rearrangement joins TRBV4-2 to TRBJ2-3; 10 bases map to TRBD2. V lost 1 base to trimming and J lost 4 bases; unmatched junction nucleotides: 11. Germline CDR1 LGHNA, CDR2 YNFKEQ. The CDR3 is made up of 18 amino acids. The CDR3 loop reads CASSQGLAGWGKADTQYF. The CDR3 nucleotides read TGTGCCAGCAGCCAAGGACTAGCGGGTTGGGGTAAGGCAGATACGCAGTATTTT.

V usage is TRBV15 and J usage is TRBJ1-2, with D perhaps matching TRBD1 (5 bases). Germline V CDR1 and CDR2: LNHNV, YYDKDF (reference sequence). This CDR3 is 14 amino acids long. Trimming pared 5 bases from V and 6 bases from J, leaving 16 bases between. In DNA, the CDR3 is TGTGCCACCAGCTTGAGGACACCTGAGGATGGCTACACCTTC. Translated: CATSLRTPEDGYTF. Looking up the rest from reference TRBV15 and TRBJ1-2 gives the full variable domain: DAMVIQNPRYQVTQFGKPVTLSCSQTLNHNVMYWYQQKSSQAPKLLFHYYDKDFNNEADTPDNFQSRRPNTSFCFLDIRSPGLGDTAMYLCATSLRTPEDGYTFGSGTRLTVV.

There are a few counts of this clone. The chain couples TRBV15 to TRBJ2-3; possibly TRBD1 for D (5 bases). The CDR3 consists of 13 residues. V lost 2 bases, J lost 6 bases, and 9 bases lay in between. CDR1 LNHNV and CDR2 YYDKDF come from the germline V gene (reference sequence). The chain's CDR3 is CATSRPDTDTQYF. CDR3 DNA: TGTGCCACCAGCAGACCGGACACGGATACGCAGTATTTT.

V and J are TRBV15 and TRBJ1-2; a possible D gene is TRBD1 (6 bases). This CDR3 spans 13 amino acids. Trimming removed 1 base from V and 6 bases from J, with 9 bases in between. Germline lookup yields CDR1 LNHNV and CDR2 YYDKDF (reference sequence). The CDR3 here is CATSRAGGNGYTF. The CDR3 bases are TGTGCCACCAGCAGAGCGGGGGGCAATGGCTACACCTTC.

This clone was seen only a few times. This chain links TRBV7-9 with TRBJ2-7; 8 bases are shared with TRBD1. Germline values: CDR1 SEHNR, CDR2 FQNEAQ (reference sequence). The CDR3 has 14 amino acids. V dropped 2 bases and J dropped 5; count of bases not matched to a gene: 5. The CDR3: CASSLQYRGDEQYF. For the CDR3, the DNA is TGTGCCAGCAGCTTACAGTACAGGGGGGACGAGCAGTACTTC.

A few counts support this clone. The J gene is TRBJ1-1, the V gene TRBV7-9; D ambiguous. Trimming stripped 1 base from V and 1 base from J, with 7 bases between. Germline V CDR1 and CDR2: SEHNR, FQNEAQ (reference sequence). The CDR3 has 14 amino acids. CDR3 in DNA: TGTGCCAGCAGCTTAGGTGGAGAGAACACTGAAGCTTTCTTT. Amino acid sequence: CASSLGGENTEAFF.

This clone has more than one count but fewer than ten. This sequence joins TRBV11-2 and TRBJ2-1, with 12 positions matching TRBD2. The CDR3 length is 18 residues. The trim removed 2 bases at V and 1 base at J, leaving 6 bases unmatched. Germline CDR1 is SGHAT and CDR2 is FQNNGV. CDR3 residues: CASSLRLAGVRSYNEQFF. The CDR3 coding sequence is TGTGCCAGCAGCTTACGACTAGCGGGGGTTAGGTCCTACAATGAGCAGTTCTTC.

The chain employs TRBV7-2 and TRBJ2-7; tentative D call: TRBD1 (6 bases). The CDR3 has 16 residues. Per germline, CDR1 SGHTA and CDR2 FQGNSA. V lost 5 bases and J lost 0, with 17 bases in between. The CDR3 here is CASSLRPGTHSYEQYF. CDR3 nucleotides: TGTGCCAGCAGCCTACGACCCGGGACACACTCCTACGAGCAGTACTTC. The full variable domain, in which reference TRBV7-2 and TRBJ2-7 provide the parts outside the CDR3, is GAGVSQSPSNKVTEKGKDVELRCDPISGHTALYWYRQSLGQGLEFLIYFQGNSAPDKSGLPSDRFSAERTGGSVSTLTIQRTQQEDSAVYLCASSLRPGTHSYEQYFGPGTRLTVT.

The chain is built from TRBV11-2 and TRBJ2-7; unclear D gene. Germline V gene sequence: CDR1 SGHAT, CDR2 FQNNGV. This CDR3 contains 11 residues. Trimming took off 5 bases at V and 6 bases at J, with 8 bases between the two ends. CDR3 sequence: CASSLAVEQYF. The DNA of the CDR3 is TGTGCCAGCAGCCTCGCGGTCGAGCAGTACTTC.

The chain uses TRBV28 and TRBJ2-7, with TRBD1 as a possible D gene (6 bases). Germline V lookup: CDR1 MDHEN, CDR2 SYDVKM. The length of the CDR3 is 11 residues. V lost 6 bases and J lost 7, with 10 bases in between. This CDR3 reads CASRSRGEQYF. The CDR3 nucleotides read TGTGCCAGCAGATCGAGGGGGGAGCAGTACTTC. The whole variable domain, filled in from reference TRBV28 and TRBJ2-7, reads DVKVTQSSRYLVKRTGEKVFLECVQDMDHENMFWYRQDPGLGLRLIYFSYDVKMKEKGDIPEGYSVSREKKERFSLILESASTNQTSMYLCASRSRGEQYFGPGTRLTVT.

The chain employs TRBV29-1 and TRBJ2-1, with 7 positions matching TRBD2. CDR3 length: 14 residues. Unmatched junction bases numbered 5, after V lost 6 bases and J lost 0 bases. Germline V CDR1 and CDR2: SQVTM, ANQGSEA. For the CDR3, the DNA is TGCAGCGTGGGGGGGAGGATCTCCTACAATGAGCAGTTCTTC. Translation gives CSVGGRISYNEQFF.

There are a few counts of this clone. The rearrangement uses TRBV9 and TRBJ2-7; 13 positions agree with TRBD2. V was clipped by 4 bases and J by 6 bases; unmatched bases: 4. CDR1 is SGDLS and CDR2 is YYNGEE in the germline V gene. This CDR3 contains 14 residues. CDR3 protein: CASSLRTSGGEQYF. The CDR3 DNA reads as TGTGCCAGCAGCTTACGGACTAGCGGGGGCGAGCAGTACTTC.

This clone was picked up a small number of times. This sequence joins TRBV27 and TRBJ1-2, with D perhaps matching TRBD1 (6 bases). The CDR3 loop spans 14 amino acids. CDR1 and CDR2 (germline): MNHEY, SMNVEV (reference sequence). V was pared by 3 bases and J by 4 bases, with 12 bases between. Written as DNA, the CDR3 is TGTGCCAGCAGTTTGGTATCAGGGGCCTATGGCTACACCTTC. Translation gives CASSLVSGAYGYTF.

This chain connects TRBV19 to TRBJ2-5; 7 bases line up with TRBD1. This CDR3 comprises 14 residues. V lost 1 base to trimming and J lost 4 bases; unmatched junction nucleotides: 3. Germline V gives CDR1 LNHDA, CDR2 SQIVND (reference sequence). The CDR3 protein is CASSIGQGGETQYF. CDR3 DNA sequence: TGTGCCAGTAGTATAGGACAGGGTGGAGAGACCCAGTACTTC. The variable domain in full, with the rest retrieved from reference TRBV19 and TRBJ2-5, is DGGITQSPKYLFRKEGQNVTLSCEQNLNHDAMYWYRQDPGQGLRLIYYSQIVNDFQKGDIAEGYSVSREKKESFPLTVTSAQKNPTAFYLCASSIGQGGETQYFGPGTRLLVL.

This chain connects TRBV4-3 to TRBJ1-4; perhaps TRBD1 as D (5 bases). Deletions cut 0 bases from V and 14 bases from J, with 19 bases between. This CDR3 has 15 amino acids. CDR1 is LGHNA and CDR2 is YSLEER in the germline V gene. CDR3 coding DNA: TGCGCCAGCAGCCAAGATTTGATTATGGGACTCCTCCTGTTTTTT. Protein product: CASSQDLIMGLLLFF.

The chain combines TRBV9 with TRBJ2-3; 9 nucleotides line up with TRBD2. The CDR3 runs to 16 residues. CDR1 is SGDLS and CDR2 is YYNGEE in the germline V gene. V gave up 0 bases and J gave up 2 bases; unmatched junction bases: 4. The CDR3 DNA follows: TGTGCCAGCAGCGTAGCGCCTAGCGGGGCCACAGATACGCAGTATTTT. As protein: CASSVAPSGATDTQYF. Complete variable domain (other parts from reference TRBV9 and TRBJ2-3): DSGVTQTPKHLITATGQRVTLRCSPRSGDLSVYWYQQSLDQGLQFLIQYYNGEERAKGNILERFSAQQFPDLHSELNLSSLELGDSALYFCASSVAPSGATDTQYFGPGTRLTVL.

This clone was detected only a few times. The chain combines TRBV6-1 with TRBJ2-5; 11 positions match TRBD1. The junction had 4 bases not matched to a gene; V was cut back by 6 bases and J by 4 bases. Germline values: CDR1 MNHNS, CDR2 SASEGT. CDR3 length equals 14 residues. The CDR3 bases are TGTGCCAGCAGCGGACAGGGGGCGGGAGAGACCCAGTACTTC. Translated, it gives CASSGQGAGETQYF.

The CDR3 sequence is CASSEAPGQGYEQYF. CDR3 bases: TGTGCCAGCAGTGAAGCTCCGGGACAGGGCTACGAGCAGTACTTC. The genes are TRBV6-1 and TRBJ2-7; 9 bases are a match to TRBD1. The CDR3 has 15 residues. Unmatched junction bases numbered 3, after V lost 0 bases and J lost 3 bases. Per the germline V gene, CDR1 is MNHNS and CDR2 is SASEGT.

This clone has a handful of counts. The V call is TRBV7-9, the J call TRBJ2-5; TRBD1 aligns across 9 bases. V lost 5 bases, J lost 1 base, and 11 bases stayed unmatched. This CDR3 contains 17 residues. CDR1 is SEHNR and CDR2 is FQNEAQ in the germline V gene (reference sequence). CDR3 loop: CASSAGQGVGTQETQYF. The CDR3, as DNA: TGTGCCAGCAGCGCGGGACAGGGAGTGGGTACCCAAGAGACCCAGTACTTC.

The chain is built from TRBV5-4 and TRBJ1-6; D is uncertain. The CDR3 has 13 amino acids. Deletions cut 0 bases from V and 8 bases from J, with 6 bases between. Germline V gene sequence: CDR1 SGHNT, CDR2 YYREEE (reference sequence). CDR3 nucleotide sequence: TGTGCCAGCAGCTTGGAGAGGGATTCACCCCTCCACTTT. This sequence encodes CASSLERDSPLHF.